The subject of this entry is one T cell receptor beta chain. Per the germline V gene, CDR1 is SQVTM and CDR2 is ANQGSEA. The CDR3 consists of 14 residues. This sample is drawn from a study of monozygotic twins with inflammatory bowel disease. Each UMI, carrying a 6-nucleotide sample barcode, came from template switching. TCRdb re-called the 5' RACE reads, yielding one record per CDR3 amino acid sequence without DNA. The ten most abundant clones cover 2.4% of a sample with 400,000 or so distinct CDR3 sequences. Sequenced: blood. The receptor's source is a human donor with ulcerative colitis or Crohn's disease, or a healthy co-twin of an affected twin (not recorded which). V gene TRBV29-1 combines with J gene TRBJ1-4; the D gene TCRdb calls, TRBD1, cannot be checked with no DNA. CDR3 sequence: CSVFWAAHGEKLFF.